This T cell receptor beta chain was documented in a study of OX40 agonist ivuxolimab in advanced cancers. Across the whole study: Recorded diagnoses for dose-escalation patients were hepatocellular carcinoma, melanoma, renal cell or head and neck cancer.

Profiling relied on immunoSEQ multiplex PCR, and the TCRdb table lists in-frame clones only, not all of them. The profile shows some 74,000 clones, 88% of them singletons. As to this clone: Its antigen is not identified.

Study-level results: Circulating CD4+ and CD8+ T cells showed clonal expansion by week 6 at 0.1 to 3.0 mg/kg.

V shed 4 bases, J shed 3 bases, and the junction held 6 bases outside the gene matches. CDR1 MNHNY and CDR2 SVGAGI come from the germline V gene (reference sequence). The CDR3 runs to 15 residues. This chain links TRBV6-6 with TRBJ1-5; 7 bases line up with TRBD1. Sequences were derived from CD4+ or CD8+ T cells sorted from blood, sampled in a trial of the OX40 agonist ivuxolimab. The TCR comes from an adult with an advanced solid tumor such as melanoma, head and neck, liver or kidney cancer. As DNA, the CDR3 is TGTGCCAGCAGTTTTAGGGACAGCCACAATCAGCCCCAGCATTTT. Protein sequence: CASSFRDSHNQPQHF.